This T cell receptor (beta chain) was sequenced for a study of blood T cell repertoires in COVID-19. Study-level information: Samples representing acute and convalescent COVID-19 were sourced from the United States, Italy and Spain.

The CDR3 has 14 amino acids. Authors' methods: Reference gene primer amplification yielded estimated nucleated cell counts. Profiling relied on immunoSEQ multiplex PCR, and the TCRdb table lists in-frame clones only, not all of them. V and J calls and clone size are those listed in that table; D and trimming were worked out from the DNA. Of under 15,000 clones listed, nearly 95% are singletons. The chain is built from TRBV21-1 and TRBJ2-7; the table assigns TRBD2, which was not confirmed against the DNA. TRBV21-1 is noted as a pseudogene. This TCR was recovered from a woman in her sixties or seventies with active COVID-19. The source material was peripheral blood. The CDR3, as DNA: TGTGCCAGCAGCAAAGCGGGAGGGCCGCACGAGCAGTACTTC. Translation: CASSKAGGPHEQYF.